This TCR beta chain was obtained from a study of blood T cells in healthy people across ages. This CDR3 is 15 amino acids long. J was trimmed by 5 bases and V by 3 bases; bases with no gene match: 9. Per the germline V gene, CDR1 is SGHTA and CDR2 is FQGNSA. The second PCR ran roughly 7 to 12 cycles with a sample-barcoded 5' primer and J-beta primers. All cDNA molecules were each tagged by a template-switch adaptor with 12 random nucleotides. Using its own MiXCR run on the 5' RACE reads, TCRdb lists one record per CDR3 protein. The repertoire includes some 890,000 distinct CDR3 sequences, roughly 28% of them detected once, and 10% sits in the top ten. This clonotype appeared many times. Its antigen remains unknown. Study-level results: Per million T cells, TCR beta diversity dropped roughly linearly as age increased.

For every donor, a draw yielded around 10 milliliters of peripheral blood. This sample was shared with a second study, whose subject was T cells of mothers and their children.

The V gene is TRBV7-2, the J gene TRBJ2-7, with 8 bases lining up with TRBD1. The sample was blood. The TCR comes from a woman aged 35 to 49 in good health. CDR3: CASSLVAGGLNEQYF. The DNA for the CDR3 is TGTGCCAGCAGCTTGGTGGCAGGGGGCCTCAACGAGCAGTACTTC.